The 29 T cell receptor beta chains given below trace back to one sample, sequenced in a study of blood T cell repertoires in COVID-19. Measured with immunoSEQ multiplex PCR; TCRdb has only the in-frame clones, and not every one. This table has fewer than 200,000 clones, around 82% appearing once. Specimen: peripheral blood. Every receptor here comes from a man in his fifties or sixties who had recovered from COVID-19.

CDR3 residues: CASSLDTSGTGGKAFF. In DNA form, the CDR3 reads TGTGCCAGCAGCTTAGACACATCCGGGACAGGGGGCAAAGCTTTCTTT. The gene calls are TRBV7-6 and TRBJ1-1, with TRBD1 matching over 12 bases. V gave up 1 base and J gave up 9 bases; unmatched junction bases: 9. CDR1 is SGHVS and CDR2 is FNYEAQ in the germline V gene. The length of the CDR3 is 16 residues.

The genes are TRBV6-4 and TRBJ2-3; 7 positions agree with TRBD1. The CDR3 totals 15 residues. The germline V gene has CDR1 MRHNA and CDR2 SNTAGT. After removal of 6 bases from V and 0 bases from J, the junction contained 6 bases not matched to a gene. Written as DNA, the CDR3 is TGTGCCAGCAGCCCAGGGGGTCATAGCACAGATACGCAGTATTTT. Amino acids: CASSPGGHSTDTQYF.

The chain is built from TRBV6-4 and TRBJ1-6, with unresolved D. The CDR3 covers 11 residues. Looked up from germline, CDR1 is MRHNA and CDR2 is SNTAGT. The germline V and J ends were trimmed by 4 bases and 13 bases, with 8 bases remaining between them. The CDR3 here is CASSVGLPLHF. The CDR3 DNA is TGTGCCAGCAGTGTTGGGCTTCCCCTCCACTTT.

The chain couples TRBV29-1 to TRBJ2-7; unclear D gene. The CDR3 covers 14 residues. In germline, CDR1 is SQVTM, CDR2 ANQGSEA. V dropped 3 bases and J dropped 4 bases, with 16 bases sitting between them. CDR3 nucleotides: TGCAGCGTTGAGATCGGATCTGCGGCTTACGAGCAGTACTTC. It specifies CSVEIGSAAYEQYF.

This clone has just one count. The chain uses TRBV5-1 and TRBJ2-7; D is undetermined. CDR1 and CDR2 (germline): SGHRS, YFSETQ. The CDR3 sequence is 14 residues long. Trimming pared 6 bases from V and 4 bases from J, leaving 17 bases between. The CDR3 nucleotides read TGCGCCAGCACCCTGGGCCTCGAATATTACGAGCAGTACTTC. The encoded protein is CASTLGLEYYEQYF.

The V call is TRBV5-4, the J call TRBJ2-7; TRBD2 aligns across 9 bases. The CDR3 runs to 16 residues. The J segment lost 0 bases and the V segment lost 4 bases, leaving 8 bases of the junction unmatched. Germline V CDR1 and CDR2: SGHNT, YYREEE (reference sequence). The CDR3 is CASSPRLAESSYEQYF. CDR3 coding DNA: TGTGCCAGCAGCCCCCGACTAGCGGAAAGCTCCTACGAGCAGTACTTC.

This clone has just one count. The chain has TRBV18 and TRBJ2-5; D is unresolved. The V gene lost 3 bases and the J gene lost 5 bases, with 7 bases spanning the gap. Germline V gene lookup returns CDR1 KGHSH and CDR2 LQKENI. This CDR3 region has 12 residues. CDR3 region: CASSPVIETQYF. For the CDR3, the DNA is TGTGCCAGCTCACCCGTTATCGAGACCCAGTACTTC.

Here the CDR3 DNA reads TGTGCCAGCAGTTGGGCCCAAGATACGCAGTATTTT. It codes for CASSWAQDTQYF. The chain couples TRBV25-1 to TRBJ2-3, with D unresolved. Trimming took 5 bases from V and 5 from J, leaving 8 bases between them. The length of the CDR3 is 12 residues. Germline lookup yields CDR1 MGHDK and CDR2 SYGVNS.

V usage is TRBV7-9 and J usage is TRBJ2-5; 7 bases line up with TRBD2. The V gene end was trimmed by 3 bases and the J gene end by 5 bases; junction bases not matched to a gene: 3. CDR1 and CDR2 from the germline V gene are SEHNR and FQNEAQ (reference sequence). This CDR3 has 13 residues. This chain's CDR3 is CASSFAGEETQYF. The CDR3 DNA reads TGTGCCAGCAGCTTCGCGGGGGAGGAGACCCAGTACTTC. The whole variable domain, remainder taken from reference TRBV7-9 and TRBJ2-5, is DTGVSQNPRHKITKRGQNVTFRCDPISEHNRLYWYRQTLGQGPEFLTYFQNEAQLEKSRLLSDRFSAERPKGSFSTLEIQRTEQGDSAMYLCASSFAGEETQYFGPGTRLLVL.

The chain is built from TRBV6-5 and TRBJ1-2, with a weak D call TRBD1 (5 bases). Germline V gene sequence: CDR1 MNHEY, CDR2 SVGAGI. V was pared by 5 bases and J by 6 bases, with 16 bases between. The CDR3 extends over 14 amino acids. The CDR3 sequence is CASSKTEKLHGYTF. The CDR3 DNA reads TGTGCCAGCAGTAAGACAGAGAAACTACATGGCTACACCTTC.

This rearrangement joins TRBV5-4 to TRBJ2-2; perhaps TRBD1 as D (6 bases). Germline CDR1 SGHNT, CDR2 YYREEE (reference sequence). V was trimmed by 0 bases and J by 7 bases, leaving 19 bases between them. The CDR3 covers 17 residues. The CDR3 nucleotides read TGTGCCAGCAGCTTGGGTCAGGGGAGTAGTATTGGCGGGGAGCTGTTTTTT. Translated: CASSLGQGSSIGGELFF.

This clone came up a few times. V and J are TRBV2 and TRBJ2-7; TRBD2 matches at 10 bases. CDR1 and CDR2 from the germline V gene are SNHLY and FYNNEI. V lost 4 bases and J lost 0; bases outside the gene matches: 6. The length of the CDR3 is 16 residues. The CDR3 spells CASSVPLAGDSYEQYF. The DNA for the CDR3 is TGTGCCAGCAGTGTTCCTCTAGCGGGGGACTCCTACGAGCAGTACTTC.

The chain joins TRBV27 to TRBJ2-7; tentative D call: TRBD1 (5 bases). Trimming left V 6 bases short and J 5 bases short, with 8 bases between. CDR1 and CDR2 (germline): MNHEY, SMNVEV (reference sequence). The CDR3 has 11 amino acids. The CDR3 spells CASRAGNEQYF. The DNA of the CDR3 is TGTGCCAGCAGGGCAGGGAACGAGCAGTACTTC.

The chain links TRBV6-5 to TRBJ1-6; no firm D call. The V and J ends lost 7 bases and 6 bases respectively, with 16 bases between them. This CDR3 comprises 15 residues. Germline loops: CDR1 MNHEY, CDR2 SVGAGI. DNA for the CDR3: TGTGCCAGCAACCCCCCGCGGGCCTTTAATTCACCCCTCCACTTT. Translation: CASNPPRAFNSPLHF.

This clone has a single count. The chain carries TRBV14 and TRBJ1-2; no clear D. The CDR3 is 14 amino acids. Trimming removed 0 bases at V and 3 bases at J, with 8 bases between. In germline, CDR1 is SGHDN, CDR2 FVKESK. Here the CDR3 reads CASSQEQIYYGYTF. Written as DNA, the CDR3 is TGTGCCAGCAGCCAAGAACAGATATACTATGGCTACACCTTC.

The table lists this clone with a count of one. The chain recombines TRBV6-5 with TRBJ1-4; D is ambiguous. Looked up from germline, CDR1 is MNHEY and CDR2 is SVGAGI. With 3 bases removed from V and 5 bases from J, the gap between germline ends came to 16 bases. The CDR3 runs 16 residues. CDR3 amino acids: CASSYIPAVGNEKLFF. The CDR3 nucleotides are TGTGCCAGCAGTTATATACCCGCAGTGGGCAATGAAAAACTGTTTTTT.

The V call is TRBV18, the J call TRBJ1-4; D unresolved. CDR1 KGHSH and CDR2 LQKENI come from the germline V gene. The CDR3 has 13 residues. V was cut by 7 bases and J by 2 bases, with 8 bases left in between. CDR3 nucleotide sequence: TGTGCCAGCTTACCTGCGACTAATGAAAAACTGTTTTTT. This codes for CASLPATNEKLFF.

This clone was found a few times. The J gene is TRBJ1-5, the V gene TRBV4-3; D may be TRBD1 (5 bases). This CDR3 has 15 amino acids. CDR1 is LGHNA and CDR2 is YSLEER in the germline V gene. Trimming pared 2 bases from V and 5 bases from J, leaving 13 bases between. This CDR3 reads CASSQRWGQHQPQHF. The CDR3 DNA reads as TGCGCCAGCAGCCAAAGGTGGGGCCAGCATCAGCCCCAGCATTTT.

V and J are TRBV5-6 and TRBJ2-7, with 9 bases aligning to TRBD1. Unmatched junction bases numbered 5, after V lost 4 bases and J lost 3 bases. Per the germline V gene, CDR1 is SGHDT and CDR2 is YYEEEE. The length of the CDR3 is 14 residues. The CDR3 here is CASSRQGGHYEQYF. The CDR3 nucleotides are TGTGCCAGCAGCCGACAGGGGGGGCACTACGAGCAGTACTTC.

The chain employs TRBV30 and TRBJ1-6; 7 bases are shared with TRBD1. CDR3 length equals 14 residues. Germline values: CDR1 GTSNPN, CDR2 SVGIG (reference sequence). V was clipped by 1 base and J by 5 bases; unmatched bases: 2. The CDR3 loop reads CAWSAGTDNSPLHF. The CDR3, as DNA: TGTGCCTGGAGTGCCGGGACAGATAATTCACCCCTCCACTTT. Variable domain in full (rest from reference TRBV30 and TRBJ1-6): SQTIHQWPATLVQPVGSPLSLECTVEGTSNPNLYWYRQAAGRGLQLLFYSVGIGQISSEVPQNLSASRPQDRQFILSSKKLLLSDSGFYLCAWSAGTDNSPLHFGNGTRLTVT.

The CDR3 DNA sequence: TGTGCCAGCAGCTTAGGAGGGTTTCTCACTGAAGCTTTCTTT. Residues: CASSLGGFLTEAFF. This rearrangement joins TRBV7-8 to TRBJ1-1; D is uncertain. This CDR3 comprises 14 residues. Trimming took off 1 base at V and 4 bases at J, with 10 bases between the two ends. Germline CDR1 is SGHVS and CDR2 is FQNEAQ.

This clone was recorded once. The chain carries TRBV6-6 and TRBJ2-3; D not certain. V dropped 5 bases and J dropped 6 bases, with 9 bases sitting between them. This CDR3 has 12 amino acids. Germline lookup yields CDR1 MNHNY and CDR2 SVGAGI (reference sequence). The CDR3 DNA sequence: TGTGCCAGCAGTCCAAACGAGGATACGCAGTATTTT. Translated, it gives CASSPNEDTQYF.

V gene TRBV7-9 combines with J gene TRBJ2-1; D perhaps matches TRBD1 (5 bases). CDR1 and CDR2 (germline): SEHNR, FQNEAQ (reference sequence). The CDR3 spans 13 residues. Between the trimmed V and J ends, which lost 5 bases and 9 bases, there was a span of 14 bases. The CDR3 region has the DNA TGTGCCAGCAGCCCCGACAGTGCAAGTGAGCAGTTCTTC. The encoded protein is CASSPDSASEQFF.

The chain is built from TRBV29-1 and TRBJ1-4, with D possibly matching TRBD1 (6 bases). This CDR3 spans 14 amino acids. The V end lost 6 bases, the J end lost 8 bases, and 19 bases lay between the germline ends. Germline V gives CDR1 SQVTM, CDR2 ANQGSEA. This CDR3 reads CSVTQGRGFEKLFF. CDR3 coding DNA: TGCAGCGTCACACAGGGTAGGGGGTTCGAAAAACTGTTTTTT.

V gene TRBV29-1 combines with J gene TRBJ2-3; TRBD2 agrees at 12 bases. This CDR3 has 14 residues. V dropped 4 bases and J dropped 7; count of bases not matched to a gene: 6. The V gene's germline CDR1 is SQVTM and CDR2 ANQGSEA. The CDR3 sequence: CSVASSGGEHTQYF. CDR3 DNA: TGCAGCGTTGCTTCTAGCGGGGGGGAACATACGCAGTATTTT.

The chain uses TRBV24-1 and TRBJ1-4; 8 bases fit TRBD1. The CDR3 sequence is 14 residues long. V trimming: 3 bases; J trimming: 4 bases; junction bases outside the gene matches: 0. Per the germline V gene, CDR1 is KGHDR and CDR2 is SFDVKD. CDR3 loop: CATSDGQGNEKLFF. The CDR3 DNA sequence: TGTGCCACCAGTGATGGACAGGGTAATGAAAAACTGTTTTTT.

The chain employs TRBV5-4 and TRBJ1-6; a possible D gene is TRBD1 (6 bases). The CDR3 spans 17 residues. V was cut by 4 bases and J by 6 bases, with 20 bases left in between. CDR1 SGHNT and CDR2 YYREEE come from the germline V gene (reference sequence). This CDR3 reads CASSTTQGIPPNSPLHF. The CDR3 coding sequence is TGTGCCAGCAGCACAACCCAGGGGATACCACCTAATTCACCCCTCCACTTT.

This clone has only one observation. The chain combines TRBV9 with TRBJ2-7; TRBD1 aligns across 7 bases. The length of the CDR3 is 14 residues. CDR1 and CDR2 (germline): SGDLS, YYNGEE. With V trimmed by 1 base and J by 5 bases, 6 bases remained unmatched. CDR3 in DNA: TGTGCCAGCAGCGTATCGGACAGGTTCGACGAGCAGTACTTC. Its translation is CASSVSDRFDEQYF.

The chain combines TRBV27 with TRBJ1-2; tentative D call: TRBD1 (5 bases). Germline V gene sequence: CDR1 MNHEY, CDR2 SMNVEV (reference sequence). CDR3 length: 16 residues. Trimming cost V 2 bases and J 8 bases, with 21 bases left between them. CDR3 protein: CASSLRMNGAQGGYTF. CDR3 DNA sequence: TGTGCCAGCAGTTTAAGGATGAATGGGGCCCAGGGCGGCTACACCTTC.